This TCR beta chain was profiled in a study of CXCR3-negative and CXCR3-positive naive CD8 T cells. Study observations and caveats: Researchers reported similar TRBV-TRBJ usage in naive CXCR3-negative and CXCR3-positive cells, though memory differed. Both naive subsets showed comparably high diversity, and memory CD8+ cells showed much lower diversity.

As for this clonotype: The antigen is not known.

Subsets of CD8+ T cells were each sorted in triplicate at some 300,000 cells apiece. UMI labels and 5' RACE were used to prepare the TRB cDNA libraries. Following a re-call of the 5' RACE reads, TCRdb has one entry per CDR3 protein and lacks DNA. The sample table includes approximately 52,000 distinct CDR3 sequences. The length of the CDR3 is 16 residues. CDR1 is SQVTM, CDR2 ANQGSEA, per germline. The chain combines TRBV29-1 with TRBJ2-2; the TCRdb D gene call, TRBD1, has no DNA to confirm it. The sequence came from a human donor in good health. Some clones in this sample may be carry-over from other donors' samples. Material: memory CD8+ T cells from blood. The CDR3 sequence: CSVPGTVAANTGELFF.